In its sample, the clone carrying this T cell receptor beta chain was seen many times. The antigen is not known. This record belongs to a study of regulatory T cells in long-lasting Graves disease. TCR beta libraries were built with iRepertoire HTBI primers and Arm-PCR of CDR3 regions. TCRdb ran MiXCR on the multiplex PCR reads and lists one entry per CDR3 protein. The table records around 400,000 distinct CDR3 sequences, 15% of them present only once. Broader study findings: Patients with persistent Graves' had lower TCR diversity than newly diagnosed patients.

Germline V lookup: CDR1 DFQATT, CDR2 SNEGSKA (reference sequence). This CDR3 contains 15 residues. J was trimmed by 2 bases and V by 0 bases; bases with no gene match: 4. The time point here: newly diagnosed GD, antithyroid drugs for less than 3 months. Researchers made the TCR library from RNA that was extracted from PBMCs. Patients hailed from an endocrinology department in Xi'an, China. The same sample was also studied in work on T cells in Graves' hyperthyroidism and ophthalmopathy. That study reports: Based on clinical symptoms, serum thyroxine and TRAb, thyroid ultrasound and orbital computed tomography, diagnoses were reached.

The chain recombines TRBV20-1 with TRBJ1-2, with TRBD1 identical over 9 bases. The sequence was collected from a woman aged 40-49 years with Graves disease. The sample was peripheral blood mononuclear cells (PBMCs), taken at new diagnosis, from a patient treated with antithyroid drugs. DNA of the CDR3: TGCAGTGCTAGAGAGACAGGGGGTTCGAACTATGGCTACACCTTC. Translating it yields CSARETGGSNYGYTF.